The present T cell receptor (beta chain) was sequenced within a study of blood T cell repertoires in COVID-19. Method: immunoSEQ multiplex PCR; TCRdb's copy keeps in-frame clones and lacks some. Of about 300,000 clones listed, about nine tenths are singletons. Participant age was about 18 to 89 years, and participants resided in fewer than 30 US areas. The receptor comes from a woman aged 18-30 years who had recovered from COVID-19. Material: PBMCs or T cells enriched from blood (not recorded which).

Here the CDR3 reads CASSHRDNSYEQYF. The CDR3 nucleotides read TGTGCCAGCAGCCACCGGGACAACTCCTACGAGCAGTACTTC. The V and J genes are TRBV5-8 and TRBJ2-7; D might be TRBD1 (6 bases). Germline CDR1 SGHTS, CDR2 YDEGEE. Trimming removed 4 bases at V and 0 bases at J, with 11 bases between. This CDR3 has 14 residues.